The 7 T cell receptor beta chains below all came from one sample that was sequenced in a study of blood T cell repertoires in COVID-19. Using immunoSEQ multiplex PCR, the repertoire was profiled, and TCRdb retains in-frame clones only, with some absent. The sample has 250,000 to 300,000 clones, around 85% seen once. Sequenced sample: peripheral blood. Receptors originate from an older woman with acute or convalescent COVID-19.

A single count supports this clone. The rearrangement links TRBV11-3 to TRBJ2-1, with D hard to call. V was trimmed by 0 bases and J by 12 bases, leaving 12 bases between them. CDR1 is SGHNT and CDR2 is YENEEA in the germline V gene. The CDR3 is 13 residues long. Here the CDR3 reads CASSLDPISPQFF. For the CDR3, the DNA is TGTGCCAGCAGCTTAGATCCCATCAGTCCGCAGTTCTTC.

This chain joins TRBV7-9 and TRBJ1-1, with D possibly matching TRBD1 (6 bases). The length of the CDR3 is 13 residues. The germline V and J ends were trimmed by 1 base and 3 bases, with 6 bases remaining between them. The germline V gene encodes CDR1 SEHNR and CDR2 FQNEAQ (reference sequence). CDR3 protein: CASSLGTDTEAFF. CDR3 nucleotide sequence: TGTGCCAGCAGCTTAGGGACAGACACTGAAGCTTTCTTT.

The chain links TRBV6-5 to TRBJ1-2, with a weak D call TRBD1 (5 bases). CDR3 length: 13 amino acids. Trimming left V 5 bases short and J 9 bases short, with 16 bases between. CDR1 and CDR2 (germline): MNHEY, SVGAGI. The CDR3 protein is CASSPSRWTRYTF. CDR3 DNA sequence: TGTGCCAGCAGTCCGAGTCGATGGACACGCTACACCTTC.

The CDR3 reads CASSQELGNVNEKLFF. The CDR3 DNA follows: TGTGCCAGCAGCCAAGAACTAGGAAACGTCAATGAAAAACTGTTTTTT. The V call is TRBV3-1 (or the pseudogene TRBV3-2), the J call TRBJ1-4; no clear D gene. V was shortened by 0 bases and J by 5 bases, with 13 bases between the two germline ends. The germline gives CDR1 LGHDT, CDR2 YNNKEL (reference sequence). This CDR3 comprises 16 residues.

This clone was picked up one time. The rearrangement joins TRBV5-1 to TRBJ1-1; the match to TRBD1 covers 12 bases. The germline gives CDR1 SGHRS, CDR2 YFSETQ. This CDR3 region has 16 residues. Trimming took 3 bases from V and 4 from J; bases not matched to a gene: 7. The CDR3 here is CASSSGTGGQPTEAFF. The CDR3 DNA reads TGCGCCAGCAGCTCCGGGACAGGGGGCCAACCCACTGAAGCTTTCTTT.

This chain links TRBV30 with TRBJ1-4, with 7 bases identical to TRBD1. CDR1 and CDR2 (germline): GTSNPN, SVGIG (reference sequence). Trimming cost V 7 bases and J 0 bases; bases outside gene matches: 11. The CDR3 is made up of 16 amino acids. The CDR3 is CASRQGRRATNEKLFF. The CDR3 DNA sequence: TGTGCCTCTCGACAGGGCAGAAGGGCAACTAATGAAAAACTGTTTTTT.

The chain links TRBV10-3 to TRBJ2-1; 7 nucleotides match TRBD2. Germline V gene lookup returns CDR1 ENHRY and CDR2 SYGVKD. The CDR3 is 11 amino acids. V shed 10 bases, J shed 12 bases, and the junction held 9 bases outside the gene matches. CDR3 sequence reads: CATKEAGLQFF. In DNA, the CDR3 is TGTGCCACAAAAGAAGCGGGGCTGCAGTTCTTC.